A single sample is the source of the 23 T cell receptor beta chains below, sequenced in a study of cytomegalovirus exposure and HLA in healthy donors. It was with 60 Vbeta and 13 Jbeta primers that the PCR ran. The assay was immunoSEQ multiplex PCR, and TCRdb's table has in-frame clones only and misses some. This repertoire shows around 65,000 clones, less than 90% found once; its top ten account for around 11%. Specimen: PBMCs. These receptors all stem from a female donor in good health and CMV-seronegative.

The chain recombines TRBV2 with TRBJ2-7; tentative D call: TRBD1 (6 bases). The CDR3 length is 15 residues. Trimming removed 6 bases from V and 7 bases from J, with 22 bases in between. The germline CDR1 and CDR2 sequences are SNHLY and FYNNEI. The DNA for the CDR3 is TGTGCCAGCAGCCCTTCCCGGGACACCGGCTTGGAGCAGTACTTC. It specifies CASSPSRDTGLEQYF.

The CDR3 region has the DNA TGTGCCAGCAGCGTAGATTTGGCCGAATCCTACAATGAGCAGTTCTTC. Amino acid sequence: CASSVDLAESYNEQFF. The gene calls are TRBV9 and TRBJ2-1; no firm D call. The CDR3 length is 16 residues. Germline values: CDR1 SGDLS, CDR2 YYNGEE. Between the trimmed V and J ends, which lost 0 bases and 1 base, there was a span of 11 bases.

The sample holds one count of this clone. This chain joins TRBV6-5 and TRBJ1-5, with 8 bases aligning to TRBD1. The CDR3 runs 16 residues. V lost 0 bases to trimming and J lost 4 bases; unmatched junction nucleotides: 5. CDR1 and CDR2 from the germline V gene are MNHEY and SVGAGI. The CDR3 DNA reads TGTGCCAGCAGTTACTCTCACCGACAGGGGAATCAGCCCCAGCATTTT. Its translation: CASSYSHRQGNQPQHF.

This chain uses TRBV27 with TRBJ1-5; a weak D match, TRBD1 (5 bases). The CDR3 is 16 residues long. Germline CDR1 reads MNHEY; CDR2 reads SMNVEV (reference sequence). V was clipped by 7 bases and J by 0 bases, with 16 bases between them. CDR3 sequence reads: CASKRGGAYSNQPQHF. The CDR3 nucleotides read TGTGCCAGCAAGAGGGGAGGTGCCTATAGCAATCAGCCCCAGCATTTT.

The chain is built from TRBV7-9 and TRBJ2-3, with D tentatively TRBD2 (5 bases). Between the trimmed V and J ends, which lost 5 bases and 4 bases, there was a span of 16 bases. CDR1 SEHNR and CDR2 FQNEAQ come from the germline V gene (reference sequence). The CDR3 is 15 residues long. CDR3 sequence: CASSPFGESADTQYF. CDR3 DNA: TGTGCCAGCAGCCCGTTTGGGGAGTCCGCAGATACGCAGTATTTT.

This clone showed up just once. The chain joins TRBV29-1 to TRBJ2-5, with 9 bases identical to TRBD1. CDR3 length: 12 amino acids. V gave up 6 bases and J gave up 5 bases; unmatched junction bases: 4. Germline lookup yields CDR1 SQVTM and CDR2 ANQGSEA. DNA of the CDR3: TGCAGCGTGGAGACAGGGGGGGAGACCCAGTACTTC. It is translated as CSVETGGETQYF.

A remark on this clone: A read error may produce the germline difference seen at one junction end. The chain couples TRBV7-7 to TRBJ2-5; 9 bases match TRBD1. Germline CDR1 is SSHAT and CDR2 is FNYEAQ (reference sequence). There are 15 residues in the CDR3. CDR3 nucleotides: TGTGCTAGCAGCTCTGATGGACAGGGGACCGAGACCCAGTACTTC. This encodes CASSSDGQGTETQYF.

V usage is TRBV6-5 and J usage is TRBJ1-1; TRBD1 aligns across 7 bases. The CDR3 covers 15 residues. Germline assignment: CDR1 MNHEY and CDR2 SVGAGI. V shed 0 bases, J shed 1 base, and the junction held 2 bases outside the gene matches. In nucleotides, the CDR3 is TGTGCCAGCAGTTACTCTGCAGGGGGGAACACTGAAGCTTTCTTT. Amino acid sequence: CASSYSAGGNTEAFF.

The CDR3 sequence is CASSIARGPNYGYTF. The CDR3 DNA reads as TGTGCCAGTAGTATCGCCAGGGGGCCTAACTATGGCTACACCTTC. The rearrangement uses TRBV19 and TRBJ1-2, with 8 bases identical to TRBD1. V was clipped by 3 bases and J by 0 bases; unmatched bases: 3. This CDR3 region has 15 residues. Germline V gene sequence: CDR1 LNHDA, CDR2 SQIVND (reference sequence).

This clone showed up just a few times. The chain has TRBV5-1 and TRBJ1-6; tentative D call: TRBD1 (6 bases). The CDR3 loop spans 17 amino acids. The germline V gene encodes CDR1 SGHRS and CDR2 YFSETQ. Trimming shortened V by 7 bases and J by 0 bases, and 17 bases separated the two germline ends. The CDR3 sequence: CASQRQESSSYNSPLHF. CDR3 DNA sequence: TGCGCCAGCCAACGACAGGAATCGAGCTCCTATAATTCACCCCTCCACTTT.

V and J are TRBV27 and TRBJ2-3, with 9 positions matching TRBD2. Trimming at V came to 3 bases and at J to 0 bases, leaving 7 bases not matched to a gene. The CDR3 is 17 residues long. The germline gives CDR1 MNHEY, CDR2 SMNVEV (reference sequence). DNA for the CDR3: TGTGCCAGCAGTTTCGCGGGCGGGAGGGCCAGCACAGATACGCAGTATTTT. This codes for CASSFAGGRASTDTQYF.

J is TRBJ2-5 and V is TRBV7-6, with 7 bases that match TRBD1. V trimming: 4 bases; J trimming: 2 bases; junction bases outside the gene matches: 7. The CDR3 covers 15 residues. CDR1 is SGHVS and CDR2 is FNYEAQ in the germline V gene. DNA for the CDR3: TGTGCCAGCAGCTGGCGAGGGGGCGGTCAAGAGACCCAGTACTTC. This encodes CASSWRGGGQETQYF.

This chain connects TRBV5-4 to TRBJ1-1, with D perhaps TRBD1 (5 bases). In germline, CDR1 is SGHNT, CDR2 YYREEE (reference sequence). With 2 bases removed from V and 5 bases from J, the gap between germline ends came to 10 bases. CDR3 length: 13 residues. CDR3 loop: CASSFPGKTEAFF. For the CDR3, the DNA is TGTGCCAGCAGCTTCCCAGGGAAAACTGAAGCTTTCTTT. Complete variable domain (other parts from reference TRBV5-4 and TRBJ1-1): ETGVTQSPTHLIKTRGQQVTLRCSSQSGHNTVSWYQQALGQGPQFIFQYYREEENGRGNFPPRFSGLQFPNYSSELNVNALELDDSALYLCASSFPGKTEAFFGQGTRLTVV.

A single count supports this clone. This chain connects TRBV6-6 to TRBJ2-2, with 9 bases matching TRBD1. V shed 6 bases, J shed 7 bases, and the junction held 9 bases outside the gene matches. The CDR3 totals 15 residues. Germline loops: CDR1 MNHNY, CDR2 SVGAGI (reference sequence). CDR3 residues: CASSITGGSNGELFF. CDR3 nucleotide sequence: TGTGCCAGCAGCATAACAGGGGGCTCGAACGGGGAGCTGTTTTTT.

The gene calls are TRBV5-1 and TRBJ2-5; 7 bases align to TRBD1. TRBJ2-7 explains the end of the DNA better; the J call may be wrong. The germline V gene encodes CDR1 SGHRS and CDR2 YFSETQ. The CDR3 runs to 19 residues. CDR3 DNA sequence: TGCGCCAGCAGCCCCCGCCCTACAGGGGCCAGAGACCTCAACTACGAGCAGTACTTC. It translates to CASSPRPTGARDLNYEQYF.

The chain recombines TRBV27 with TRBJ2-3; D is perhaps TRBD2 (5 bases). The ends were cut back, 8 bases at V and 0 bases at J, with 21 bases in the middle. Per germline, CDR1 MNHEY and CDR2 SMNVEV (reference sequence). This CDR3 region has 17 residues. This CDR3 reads CASYTEAAHPSTDTQYF. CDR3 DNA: TGTGCCAGCTACACGGAAGCGGCGCATCCAAGCACAGATACGCAGTATTTT.

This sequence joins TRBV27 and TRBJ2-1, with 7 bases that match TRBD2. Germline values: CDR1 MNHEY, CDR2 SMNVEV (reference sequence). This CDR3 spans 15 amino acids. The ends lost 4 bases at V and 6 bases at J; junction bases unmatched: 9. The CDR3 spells CASSSAGAGSNEQFF. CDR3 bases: TGTGCCAGCAGTTCCGCGGGAGCCGGGAGCAATGAGCAGTTCTTC.

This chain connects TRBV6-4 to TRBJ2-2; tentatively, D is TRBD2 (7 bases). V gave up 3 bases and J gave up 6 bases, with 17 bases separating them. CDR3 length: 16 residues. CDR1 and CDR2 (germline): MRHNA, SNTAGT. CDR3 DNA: TGTGCCAGCAGTGATCAAGGGGGTAGCGGGCCCGGGGAGCTGTTTTTT. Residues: CASSDQGGSGPGELFF.

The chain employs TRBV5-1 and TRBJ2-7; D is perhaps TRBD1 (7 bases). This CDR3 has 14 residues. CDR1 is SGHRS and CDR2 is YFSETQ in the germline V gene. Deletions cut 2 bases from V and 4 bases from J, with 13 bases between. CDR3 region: CASSLAGGKYEQYF. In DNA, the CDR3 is TGCGCCAGCAGCTTAGCAGGGGGGAAATACGAGCAGTACTTC. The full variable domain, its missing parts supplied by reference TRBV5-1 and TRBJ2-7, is KAGVTQTPRYLIKTRGQQVTLSCSPISGHRSVSWYQQTPGQGLQFLFEYFSETQRNKGNFPGRFSGRQFSNSRSEMNVSTLELGDSALYLCASSLAGGKYEQYFGPGTRLTVT.

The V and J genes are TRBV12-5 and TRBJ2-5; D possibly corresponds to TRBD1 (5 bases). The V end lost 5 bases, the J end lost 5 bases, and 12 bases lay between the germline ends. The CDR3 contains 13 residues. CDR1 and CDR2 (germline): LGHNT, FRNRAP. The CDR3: CASGASTAETQYF. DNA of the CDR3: TGTGCTAGTGGTGCGTCGACAGCGGAGACCCAGTACTTC.

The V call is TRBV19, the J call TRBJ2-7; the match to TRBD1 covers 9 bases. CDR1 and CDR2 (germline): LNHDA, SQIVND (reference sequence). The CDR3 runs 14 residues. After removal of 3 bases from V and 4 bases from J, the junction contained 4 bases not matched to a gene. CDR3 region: CASSIGTGFYEQYF. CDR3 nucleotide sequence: TGTGCCAGTAGTATTGGGACAGGGTTTTACGAGCAGTACTTC.

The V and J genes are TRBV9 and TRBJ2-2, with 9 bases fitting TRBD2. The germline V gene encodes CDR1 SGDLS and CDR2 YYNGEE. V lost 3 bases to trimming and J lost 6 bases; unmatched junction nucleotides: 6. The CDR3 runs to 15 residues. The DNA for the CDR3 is TGTGCCAGCAGCGCTAGCGGGGTGGTGGCCGGGGAGCTGTTTTTT. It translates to CASSASGVVAGELFF. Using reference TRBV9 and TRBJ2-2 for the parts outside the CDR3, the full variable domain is DSGVTQTPKHLITATGQRVTLRCSPRSGDLSVYWYQQSLDQGLQFLIQYYNGEERAKGNILERFSAQQFPDLHSELNLSSLELGDSALYFCASSASGVVAGELFFGEGSRLTVL.

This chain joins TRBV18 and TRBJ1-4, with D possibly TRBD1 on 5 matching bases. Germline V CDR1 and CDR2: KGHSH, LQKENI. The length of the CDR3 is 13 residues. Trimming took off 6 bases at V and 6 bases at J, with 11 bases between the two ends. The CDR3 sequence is CASSADSYEKLFF. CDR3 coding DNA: TGTGCCAGCTCGGCAGACAGTTATGAAAAACTGTTTTTT.